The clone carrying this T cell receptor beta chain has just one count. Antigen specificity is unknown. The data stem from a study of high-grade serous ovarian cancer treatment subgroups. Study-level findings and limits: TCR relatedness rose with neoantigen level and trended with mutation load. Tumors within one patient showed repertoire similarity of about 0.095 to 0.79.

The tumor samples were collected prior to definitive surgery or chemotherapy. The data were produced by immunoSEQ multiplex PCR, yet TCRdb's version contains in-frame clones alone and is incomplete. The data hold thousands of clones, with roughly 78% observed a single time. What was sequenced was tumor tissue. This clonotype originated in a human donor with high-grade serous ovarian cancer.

The CDR3, as DNA: TGCGCCAGCAGCCAGGAGACGTGGGAGACCCAGTACTTC. It codes for CASSQETWETQYF. The chain links TRBV4-3 to TRBJ2-5; D is ambiguous. CDR1 LGHNA and CDR2 YSLEER come from the germline V gene. The CDR3 has 13 amino acids. V dropped 3 bases and J dropped 5 bases, with 10 bases sitting between them.